This TCR beta chain appears in the sequencing data of a study of beta chain features in type 1 diabetes. Germline lookup yields CDR1 SEHNR and CDR2 FQNEAQ (reference sequence). This CDR3 has 14 residues. With V trimmed by 5 bases and J by 6 bases, 6 bases remained unmatched. As every portion of the isolated RNA was reverse transcribed, the sequencing read expressed TCRB transcripts. Generated by immunoSEQ multiplex PCR, the TCRdb table keeps only in-frame clones and is missing some. The table shows 350,000 to 400,000 clones, with approximately 15% occurring only once. This clone was counted a few times. The antigen is undetermined. One heparinised blood draw averaging around 100 mL was given by each donor. CD45RO/CCR7/CD25/CD127/CD95/CD27 separated CD4+ naive, central memory, regulatory and stem cell-like memory cells by sorting. Study conclusions and caveats: Reduced insertions and increased deletions marked VDJ junctions in type 1 diabetes patients.

Sequencing input: naive CD4+ T cells from blood. V gene TRBV7-9 combines with J gene TRBJ1-2; TRBD1 matches at 10 bases. This receptor was taken from a young woman in good health. The CDR3: CASSRLGTGDGYTF. The CDR3 DNA reads as TGTGCCAGCAGCCGTCTGGGGACAGGGGATGGCTACACCTTC.